These 28 T cell receptor beta chains came from one sample sequenced in a study of cytomegalovirus exposure and HLA in healthy donors (dated by TCRdb to 2016 to 2017). Library method: the immunoSEQ multiplex PCR assay. The multiplex PCR relied on a mix of 60 forward primers for TCR Vbeta segments and 13 reverse primers for TCR Jbeta segments. TCRdb holds this immuneACCESS table with in-frame rearrangements only. Some clones are missing; in checked studies, unresolved V genes explain under half, and the rest has no known cause. This sample is represented by 55,000 to 75,000 clones; about 90% of them were singletons. Clones ranked in the top ten supply approximately 1.4% of the sample. The specimen sequenced was PBMCs. The receptor source for this set is a man younger than 35 in good health and CMV-seronegative.

This rearrangement joins TRBV7-3 to TRBJ1-2, with 10 bases aligning to TRBD1. Germline V gives CDR1 SGHTA, CDR2 FQGTGA. V was pared by 4 bases and J by 8 bases, with 7 bases of the junction left unmatched. The CDR3 totals 14 residues. The DNA for the CDR3 is TGTGCCAGCAGCTCCGGGACAGGGGAGGAAGGCTACACCTTC. It yields the protein CASSSGTGEEGYTF.

The sample holds one count of this clone. V is TRBV6-1 and J is TRBJ2-5, with 9 bases matching TRBD2. This CDR3 region has 14 residues. V trimming: 5 bases; J trimming: 4 bases; junction bases outside the gene matches: 5. The germline gives CDR1 MNHNS, CDR2 SASEGT. DNA for the CDR3: TGTGCCAGCAGTTGGGGCGGGGGGGTAGAGACCCAGTACTTC. This codes for CASSWGGGVETQYF.

This chain uses TRBV10-3 with TRBJ2-7; 11 bases match TRBD1. V was clipped by 6 bases and J by 6 bases; unmatched bases: 4. Germline lookup yields CDR1 ENHRY and CDR2 SYGVKD. This CDR3 contains 13 residues. The CDR3 protein is CAISPGQGGEQYF. The CDR3 DNA reads TGTGCCATCAGCCCGGGACAGGGGGGCGAGCAGTACTTC.

J is TRBJ1-1 and V is TRBV7-9, with D unclear. V gave up 6 bases and J gave up 11 bases, with 13 bases separating them. CDR3 length equals 11 residues. Germline loops: CDR1 SEHNR, CDR2 FQNEAQ (reference sequence). CDR3 loop: CASRALLEAFF. DNA of the CDR3: TGTGCCAGCAGGGCCCTCTTGGAGGCTTTCTTT.

The count of this clone is one. The chain joins TRBV5-1 to TRBJ1-1; no reliable D call. The germline V gene has CDR1 SGHRS and CDR2 YFSETQ. The length of the CDR3 is 15 residues. Trimming took off 0 bases at V and 3 bases at J, with 12 bases between the two ends. The CDR3 DNA reads as TGCGCCAGCAGCTTGGTTGCACTCGGGGACACTGAAGCTTTCTTT. Translating it yields CASSLVALGDTEAFF.

The genes are TRBV2 and TRBJ1-5; D not certain. The CDR3 loop spans 15 amino acids. With 6 bases removed from V and 0 bases from J, the gap between germline ends came to 12 bases. Germline V gene sequence: CDR1 SNHLY, CDR2 FYNNEI. DNA for the CDR3: TGTGCCAGCAGAGCTTTAGTAAATAGCAATCAGCCCCAGCATTTT. Translating gives CASRALVNSNQPQHF.

The V call is TRBV2, the J call TRBJ1-2; D unresolved. CDR1 SNHLY and CDR2 FYNNEI come from the germline V gene. Trimming took off 6 bases at V and 2 bases at J, with 16 bases between the two ends. This CDR3 region has 15 residues. CDR3 DNA: TGTGCCAGCAGCCCCCGATTACCAGGCAACTATGGCTACACCTTC. Translated: CASSPRLPGNYGYTF.

As DNA, the CDR3 is TGTGCCAGCAGCTTGGGACAGGGGGCCGGCTATGGCTACACCTTC. The encoded protein is CASSLGQGAGYGYTF. This chain uses TRBV7-9 with TRBJ1-2; 12 nucleotides match TRBD1. Germline V gives CDR1 SEHNR, CDR2 FQNEAQ (reference sequence). V was clipped by 3 bases and J by 4 bases; unmatched bases: 3. The CDR3 runs 15 residues.

The J gene is TRBJ2-1, the V gene TRBV7-3; 12 bases match TRBD2. The CDR3 extends over 15 amino acids. Germline CDR1 SGHTA, CDR2 FQGTGA. The trim removed 4 bases at V and 7 bases at J, leaving 5 bases unmatched. The CDR3 bases are TGTGCCAGCAGCTCCCGACTAGCGGGGGCAAATGAGCAGTTCTTC. It translates to CASSSRLAGANEQFF.

J is TRBJ2-7 and V is TRBV14, with 12 bases lining up with TRBD1. This CDR3 has 16 amino acids. CDR1 and CDR2 (germline): SGHDN, FVKESK. V shed 1 base, J shed 0 bases, and the junction held 1 base outside the gene matches. The CDR3 coding sequence is TGTGCCAGCAGCCAAGGGGACAGGGGGCCCTCCTACGAGCAGTACTTC. Translating it yields CASSQGDRGPSYEQYF.

This clone has more than one count but fewer than ten. This chain links TRBV2 with TRBJ2-7; D not certain. The germline gives CDR1 SNHLY, CDR2 FYNNEI. Between the trimmed V and J ends, which lost 4 bases and 4 bases, there was a span of 8 bases. The CDR3 has 12 residues. CDR3 nucleotides: TGTGCCAGCAGTGGTACCGGTTACGAGCAGTACTTC. This gives the protein CASSGTGYEQYF.

The chain joins TRBV5-1 to TRBJ2-2; 11 bases agree with TRBD2. The length of the CDR3 is 16 residues. Germline V gene data show CDR1 as SGHRS and CDR2 as YFSETQ. V was clipped by 4 bases and J by 1 base; unmatched bases: 3. The CDR3 region is CASSPGLAGNTGELFF. The CDR3 region has the DNA TGCGCCAGCAGCCCCGGACTAGCGGGGAACACCGGGGAGCTGTTTTTT.

V usage is TRBV5-1 and J usage is TRBJ2-3; D uncertain. V lost 1 base and J lost 0, with 3 bases in between. The CDR3 length is 13 residues. Per germline, CDR1 SGHRS and CDR2 YFSETQ. The CDR3, as DNA: TGCGCCAGCAGCTTGTATAGCACAGATACGCAGTATTTT. Translating gives CASSLYSTDTQYF.

The gene calls are TRBV4-1 and TRBJ1-6; 7 bases match TRBD1. The CDR3 loop spans 15 amino acids. After removal of 4 bases from V and 10 bases from J, the junction contained 10 bases not matched to a gene. CDR1 and CDR2 (germline): MGHRA, YSYEKL. The CDR3 DNA follows: TGCGCCAGCAGCCTCCAAGGCAGGGGGAACTCACCCCTCCACTTT. Its protein product is CASSLQGRGNSPLHF.

This clone was counted once. The gene calls are TRBV6-5 and TRBJ2-5, with D possibly matching TRBD2 (5 bases). The CDR3 runs 13 residues. Germline V gene sequence: CDR1 MNHEY, CDR2 SVGAGI. The germline V and J ends were trimmed by 2 bases and 5 bases, with 9 bases remaining between them. CDR3 sequence: CASSYHWEETQYF. The CDR3 DNA reads TGTGCCAGCAGTTACCACTGGGAGGAGACCCAGTACTTC.

The chain employs TRBV28 and TRBJ1-4; D unclear. The CDR3 is 12 amino acids. Germline loops: CDR1 MDHEN, CDR2 SYDVKM. The CDR3 DNA is TGTGCAAGCGGGAGAGTGGATGAAAAACTGTTTTTT. Amino acid sequence: CASGRVDEKLFF. Complete variable domain (other parts from reference TRBV28 and TRBJ1-4): DVKVTQSSRYLVKRTGEKVFLECVQDMDHENMFWYRQDPGLGLRLIYFSYDVKMKEKGDIPEGYSVSREKKERFSLILESASTNQTSMYLCASGRVDEKLFFGSGTQLSVL.

The chain joins TRBV7-6 to TRBJ2-3, with a tentative D call TRBD1 (5 bases). This CDR3 is built from 13 residues. V shed 1 base and J shed 4 bases, with 6 bases lying between them. Germline values: CDR1 SGHVS, CDR2 FNYEAQ. The CDR3 nucleotides are TGTGCCAGCAGCTTAGTCAGGGCAGATACGCAGTATTTT. Protein product: CASSLVRADTQYF.

V is TRBV5-6 and J is TRBJ1-2, with D possibly TRBD1 on 6 matching bases. Between the trimmed V and J ends, which lost 3 bases and 5 bases, there was a span of 8 bases. The length of the CDR3 is 12 residues. Germline CDR1 reads SGHDT; CDR2 reads YYEEEE. This CDR3 reads CASSSGEYGYTF. The CDR3 DNA reads TGTGCCAGCAGCTCAGGGGAGTATGGCTACACCTTC.

The genes are TRBV5-4 and TRBJ1-1, with D perhaps matching TRBD1 (5 bases). Trimming shortened V by 4 bases and J by 5 bases, and 18 bases separated the two germline ends. The CDR3 totals 15 residues. Germline CDR1 reads SGHNT; CDR2 reads YYREEE (reference sequence). DNA for the CDR3: TGTGCCAGCAGCCTGGCCGCCGGGGGGTTAACTGAAGCTTTCTTT. Translated, it gives CASSLAAGGLTEAFF.

This clone was found once. The genes are TRBV6-5 and TRBJ2-2, with 7 bases matching TRBD1. Germline CDR1 MNHEY, CDR2 SVGAGI. V was clipped by 5 bases and J by 4 bases; unmatched bases: 7. The CDR3 covers 15 residues. DNA of the CDR3: TGTGCCAGCAGTCGCCCGACAGGGACCACCGGGGAGCTGTTTTTT. It is translated as CASSRPTGTTGELFF.

The V gene is TRBV7-9, the J gene TRBJ2-7; D is possibly TRBD1 (6 bases). The germline V gene has CDR1 SEHNR and CDR2 FQNEAQ (reference sequence). V lost 5 bases, J lost 5 bases, and 28 bases lay in between. This CDR3 has 18 amino acids. DNA for the CDR3: TGTGCCAGCAGCCCCTTTCCCTCCGCCGGGACAATAGTCCACGAGCAGTACTTC. Amino acid sequence: CASSPFPSAGTIVHEQYF.

The CDR3 spells CASSHGTGGGRNQPQHF. The CDR3 region has the DNA TGCGCCAGCAGCCACGGGACAGGGGGCGGTCGAAATCAGCCCCAGCATTTT. This chain joins TRBV4-1 and TRBJ1-5, with 12 bases that match TRBD1. The V gene's germline CDR1 is MGHRA and CDR2 YSYEKL. J gave up 4 bases and V 3 bases, and 7 bases lay outside the gene matches. The CDR3 consists of 17 residues.

The chain uses TRBV27 and TRBJ2-7; D not certain. The CDR3 runs to 15 residues. Germline CDR1 reads MNHEY; CDR2 reads SMNVEV (reference sequence). Trimming shortened V by 6 bases and J by 0 bases, and 15 bases separated the two germline ends. The CDR3: CASSSPRHGSYEQYF. CDR3 nucleotides: TGTGCCAGCAGCTCCCCCCGACACGGCTCCTACGAGCAGTACTTC.

The chain uses TRBV11-1 and TRBJ2-7; D gene uncertain. This CDR3 contains 15 residues. Germline CDR1 reads SGHAT; CDR2 reads FQDESV (reference sequence). Trimming pared 0 bases from V and 3 bases from J, leaving 12 bases between. In nucleotides, the CDR3 is TGTGCCAGCAGCTTAGCTGGGCCCGAATACTACGAGCAGTACTTC. Residues: CASSLAGPEYYEQYF.

V and J are TRBV5-4 and TRBJ2-3, with D possibly TRBD2 on 5 matching bases. The CDR3 is made up of 14 amino acids. Germline V gene sequence: CDR1 SGHNT, CDR2 YYREEE (reference sequence). Trimming pared 4 bases from V and 0 bases from J, leaving 9 bases between. In nucleotides, the CDR3 is TGTGCCAGCAGCCCAGGACTTAGCACAGATACGCAGTATTTT. Translated: CASSPGLSTDTQYF.

The V call is TRBV28, the J call TRBJ2-7, with 8 bases fitting TRBD1. This CDR3 comprises 14 residues. V was clipped by 6 bases and J by 2 bases; unmatched bases: 6. Germline V gives CDR1 MDHEN, CDR2 SYDVKM. CDR3 bases: TGTGCCAGCAGAGCCGGACAGGGACCCTACGAGCAGTACTTC. Protein product: CASRAGQGPYEQYF.

This chain joins TRBV19 and TRBJ2-7, with 8 positions matching TRBD1. Germline V gene data show CDR1 as LNHDA and CDR2 as SQIVND (reference sequence). V lost 1 base, J lost 5 bases, and 7 bases stayed unmatched. This CDR3 is built from 15 residues. The CDR3 loop is CASSIVPGGSDEQYF. As DNA, the CDR3 is TGTGCCAGTAGTATAGTTCCAGGGGGCAGCGACGAGCAGTACTTC.

The CDR3 is CSVERSWELFF. The CDR3 DNA reads TGCAGCGTTGAGCGGAGCTGGGAGCTGTTTTTT. The gene calls are TRBV29-1 and TRBJ2-2, with D hard to call. This CDR3 has 11 amino acids. The germline CDR1 and CDR2 sequences are SQVTM and ANQGSEA. V lost 3 bases and J 9 bases, leaving 8 bases between the germline ends.